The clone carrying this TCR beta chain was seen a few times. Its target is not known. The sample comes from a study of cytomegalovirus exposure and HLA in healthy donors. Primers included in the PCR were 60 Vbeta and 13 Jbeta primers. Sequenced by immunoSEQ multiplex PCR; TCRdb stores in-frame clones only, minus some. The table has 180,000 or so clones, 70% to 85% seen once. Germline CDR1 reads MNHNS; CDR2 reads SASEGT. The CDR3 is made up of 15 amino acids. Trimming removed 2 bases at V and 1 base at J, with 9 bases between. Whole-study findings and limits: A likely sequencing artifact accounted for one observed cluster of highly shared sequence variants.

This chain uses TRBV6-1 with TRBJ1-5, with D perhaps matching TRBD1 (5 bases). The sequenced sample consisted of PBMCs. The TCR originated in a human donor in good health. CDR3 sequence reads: CASSEFGGSNQPQHF. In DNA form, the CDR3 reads TGTGCCAGCAGTGAATTTGGGGGGAGCAATCAGCCCCAGCATTTT.